Described below is a single T cell receptor (beta chain) sequence and its context. This entry belongs to a study of blood T cell repertoires in COVID-19. Study-level background: There were acute and convalescent COVID-19 samples, and they came from the United States, Italy and Spain. T cells, B-cell-depleted T cells, or PBMCs supplied cDNA or gDNA.

Original processing notes: Quantification of nucleated cells was approximated via reference gene primer amplification. TCRdb keeps only in-frame clones here, not all; method: immunoSEQ multiplex PCR. V, J and clone size are those of that table, while D and trimming were read from the DNA. The data hold approximately 150,000 clones, with roughly 84% observed a single time. The germline V gene has CDR1 SGHTA and CDR2 FQGNSA. With 5 bases clipped from V and 0 bases from J, the junction kept 3 bases outside the gene matches. The CDR3 contains 15 residues. The chain is built from TRBV7-2 and TRBJ1-1; 10 bases align to TRBD1. The sequence was collected from a woman aged 45 to 65 in a cohort sampled during active or convalescent COVID-19. The specimen was peripheral blood. DNA for the CDR3: TGTGCCAGCAGCAGGACAGGGGGTTTGAACACTGAAGCTTTCTTT. Amino acids: CASSRTGGLNTEAFF.